This TCR beta chain was identified in a study of cytomegalovirus exposure and HLA in healthy donors. It was with 60 Vbeta and 13 Jbeta primers that the PCR ran. Assay used: immunoSEQ multiplex PCR; TCRdb lists only in-frame clones, some missing. The table shows about 130,000 clones, with 80% to 85% occurring only once. The receptor's source is a man younger than 30 in good health and CMV-seronegative. The source material was PBMCs.

The DNA for the CDR3 is TGTGCCAGCAGCATAGACAGGCTTGATCAGCCCCAGCATTTT. This codes for CASSIDRLDQPQHF. The chain recombines TRBV7-9 with TRBJ1-5, with D possibly matching TRBD1 (6 bases). Germline assignment: CDR1 SEHNR and CDR2 FQNEAQ (reference sequence). V lost 5 bases and J 5 bases, leaving 13 bases between the germline ends. This CDR3 spans 14 amino acids.